Reported below is one TCR beta chain. Its cognate antigen is unknown. Just one base apart from a much larger clone, this may be a read error. Per-sample yields of isolated PBMCs were at least 6 million. Extractions gave at least 5 micrograms of total RNA per sample. Next came a second PCR, run for 7 to 11 cycles, which used a sample-barcoded 5' primer along with a J-beta primer mix. A single record per CDR3 protein comes from TCRdb applying MiXCR to the 5' RACE reads. The sample lists roughly 1.7 million distinct CDR3 sequences; about 31% were seen once. The sample comes from a study of blood T cells in healthy people across ages. Findings of the study overall: In these data, TCR beta diversity tracked strongly with naive T cell percentage. The long-lived group displayed more naive CD4+ cells, plus higher diversity, than the aged donors did.

In germline, CDR1 is SEHNR, CDR2 FQNEAQ (reference sequence). The CDR3 has 14 amino acids. V was shortened by 1 base and J by 7 bases, with 13 bases between the two germline ends. This chain links TRBV7-9 with TRBJ1-2; D might be TRBD1 (6 bases). The sequenced sample consisted of blood. The source is a woman between 25 and 40 years old in good health. The CDR3 bases are TGTGCCAGCAGCTTAGGGGGGCCTGACTGTGGCTACACCTTC. This encodes CASSLGGPDCGYTF.